The rows below give T cell receptor beta chains drawn from one sample of a study of breast tumors, draining lymph nodes, adjacent tissues. TCRdb used MiXCR to reprocess the multiplex PCR reads, holding one entry per CDR3 protein. Of 25,000 to 40,000 distinct CDR3 sequences in the sample, about 63% were seen once. The sample consisted of breast tumor tissue. These receptors originate from a female donor with breast cancer. Some clones in this sample may be carry-over from other donors' samples. CDR3s include the opening cysteine and the closing phenylalanine or tryptophan. The D gene is left open where the match is weak. Clone size is not always given. Where it is, it says once, few, many or a class for expanded clones.

>TRBV12-5|-|TRBJ2-7|-
TGTGCTAGTGGTTCGAAATCGGACCGGGTGCGGAATCCAAACGAGCAGTACTTC
CASGSKSDRVRNPNEQYF
>TRBV20-1|-|TRBJ2-7|-
TGCAGTGCTAGAGAGGGTGGAGACTACGAGCAGTACTTC
CSAREGGDYEQYF
>TRBV19|-|TRBJ2-2|TRBD2
TGTGCCAGCTGTCGGACTAGCGGGAGATCGGGCGGGGAGCTGTTTTTT
CASCRTSGRSGGELFF
>TRBV24-1|once|TRBJ2-5|-
TGTGCCACCAGTGATCCATTAGCGGACCAAGAGACCCAGTACTTC
CATSDPLADQETQYF
>TRBV10-3|once|TRBJ2-3|TRBD1
TGTGCCATCAGCGCGGGACAGGGGGGAAAGAAAACGCAGGATTTT
CAISAGQGGKKTQDF
>TRBV2|-|TRBJ2-7|TRBD2
TGTGCCAGCTCCCGGACTAGCGGGAGTCCTCCCGCCGAGCAGTACTTC
CASSRTSGSPPAEQYF
>TRBV3-1|-|TRBJ1-5|TRBD1
TGTGCCAGCAGCCGGGACAGTTATAGCAATCAGCCCCAGCATTTT
CASSRDSYSNQPQHF
>TRBV5-1|many|TRBJ1-3|TRBD1
TGCGCCAGCAGCTTCACAGCCGGGACAGGGAGCAACACCATATATTTT
CASSFTAGTGSNTIYF
>TRBV5-6|-|TRBJ1-4|-
TGTGCCAGCAGCGCGAGGAGGGTTACTAATGAAAAACTGTTTTTT
CASSARRVTNEKLFF
>TRBV2|once|TRBJ1-2|-
TGTGCCAGCAGTCCAGAACAGGGATCTTCTGGCTACACCTTC
CASSPEQGSSGYTF
>TRBV5-1|-|TRBJ1-4|-
TGCGCCAGCAGCGCCTCAACTAATGAAAAACTGTTTTTT
CASSASTNEKLFF
>TRBV20-1|-|TRBJ1-2|-
TGCAGTGCTAGAGATTGGTCAGGCTCTAACTATGGCTACACCTTC
CSARDWSGSNYGYTF
>TRBV5-1|-|TRBJ2-2|-
TGCGCCAGCAGCTTGGGGAACACCGGGGACCTGTTTTTT
CASSLGNTGDLFF
>TRBV5-1|-|TRBJ2-7|-
TGCGCCAGCAGCTTGCTGGCGCAGGTGGAATGCGAGCAGTACTTC
CASSLLAQVECEQYF
>TRBV20-1|-|TRBJ2-1|TRBD2
TGCAGTGCTAGAGCAGCTAGCGGGAGGAATGAGCAGTTCTTC
CSARAASGRNEQFF
>TRBV6-5|many|TRBJ2-3|TRBD1
TGTGCCAGCAGCCGACCCCGGGACAGGGGAACAGATACGCAGTATTTT
CASSRPRDRGTDTQYF
>TRBV12-3/TRBV12-4|-|TRBJ1-5|-
TGTGCCAGCAGACAAGGGAGCAATCAGCCCCAGCATTTT
CASRQGSNQPQHF
>TRBV29-1|-|TRBJ2-1|TRBD2
TGCAGCGCTGAAGGGAACGCCGGGACTAGCGGGAGTGGAACGTCACGTGAGCAGTTCTTC
CSAEGNAGTSGSGTSREQFF
>TRBV10-3|-|TRBJ2-7|-
TGTGCCATCAGTGAGCCGCCCTACGAGCAGTACTTC
CAISEPPYEQYF
>TRBV12-3/TRBV12-4|-|TRBJ2-7|-
TGTGCCAGCAGTTTCCCCCCTTCCTACGAGCAGTACTTC
CASSFPPSYEQYF
>TRBV5-1|few|TRBJ2-6|-
TGCGCCAGCAGCTTGACGGGGTCTGGGGCCAACGTCCTGACTTTC
CASSLTGSGANVLTF
>TRBV7-2|-|TRBJ1-6|TRBD1
TGTGCCAGCAGCCTACGAGGACAGGCTGAGTCACCCCTCCACTTT
CASSLRGQAESPLHF
>TRBV12-5|-|TRBJ1-6|TRBD1
TGTGCTAGTGGTGACAGGGGACCACCATCACCCCTCCACTTT
CASGDRGPPSPLHF
>TRBV12-3/TRBV12-4|many|TRBJ1-1|TRBD1
TGTGCCAGCAGTTCCGGGACAGGGGGCAAATCTGGAGGGGCTGAAGCTTTCTTT
CASSSGTGGKSGGAEAFF
>TRBV19|-|TRBJ2-7|-
TGTGCCAGTAGTACCTTAAGGGGTCCCTCCTACGAGCAGTACTTC
CASSTLRGPSYEQYF
>TRBV7-6|-|TRBJ2-2|-
TGTGCCAGCAGCTTTCTTTCCCAGGGGTCGACCGGGGAGCTGTTTTTT
CASSFLSQGSTGELFF
>TRBV7-9|-|TRBJ2-1|TRBD2
TGTGCCAGCAGCCCCCCCGGGGGGGGACTAGCGGGGCTGGGCTCCTACAATGAGCAGTTCTTC
CASSPPGGGLAGLGSYNEQFF
>TRBV2|-|TRBJ2-5|-
TGTGCCAGCACGAAAGATCTGGGGGAGACCCAGTACTTC
CASTKDLGETQYF
>TRBV7-9|-|TRBJ2-3|-
TGTGCCACCAGCGGTCCTCCTATCTCGTACACGCAGTATTTT
CATSGPPISYTQYF
>TRBV29-1|-|TRBJ2-1|-
TGCAGCGCCAAACGAGGGGTATACAATGAGCAGTTCTTC
CSAKRGVYNEQFF
>TRBV28|many|TRBJ2-7|TRBD2
TGTGCCAGCGCCCCCCGCGGGAGCTTCCGGTACGAGCAGTACTTC
CASAPRGSFRYEQYF
>TRBV11-2|-|TRBJ2-7|-
TGTGCCAGCAGCCCCAGGGGTTTTTACGAGCAGTACTTC
CASSPRGFYEQYF
>TRBV11-1|medium-sized|TRBJ2-2|-
TGTGCCAGCAGGCCTACGGGGCCTTACACCGGGGAGCTGTTTTTT
CASRPTGPYTGELFF
>TRBV29-1|-|TRBJ2-7|TRBD1
TGCAGCGTTGAGCCAGGGGGTAGGGACGAGCAGTACTTC
CSVEPGGRDEQYF
>TRBV7-9|-|TRBJ1-2|-
TGTGCCAGCAGCTTAGCATCAGGAATCTATGGCTACACCTTC
CASSLASGIYGYTF
>TRBV20-1|-|TRBJ1-5|-
TGCAGTGCTAGTCTGGAATATCAGCCCCAGCATTTT
CSASLEYQPQHF
>TRBV19|-|TRBJ1-6|-
TGTGCCAGCGAGTCAGGGGCAGGGTCTTCACCCCTCCACTTT
CASESGAGSSPLHF
>TRBV10-3|-|TRBJ1-6|TRBD1
TGTGCCATCAGTTGGGACAGGCGGAATTCACCCCTCCACTTT
CAISWDRRNSPLHF
>TRBV6-1|-|TRBJ1-4|TRBD1
TGTGTTACGACAGGGCGGAGGGAAAAACTGTTTTTT
CVTTGRREKLFF
>TRBV7-9|few|TRBJ1-1|-
TGTGCCAGCAGCCCCAGGACAACCCACTTAAGGACTGAAGCTTTCTTT
CASSPRTTHLRTEAFF
>TRBV14|-|TRBJ1-1|-
TGTGCCAGCAACGTTTATATCCACGAGATGAACACTGAAGCTCTCTTT
CASNVYIHEMNTEALF
>TRBV19|many|TRBJ2-3|-
TGTGCCAGTAGTATCATGAAATTGGGTACAGATACGCAGTATTTT
CASSIMKLGTDTQYF